This note documents a single T cell receptor beta chain sequence. The data belong to a study of cytomegalovirus exposure and HLA in healthy donors. Study-wide context: One earlier analysis, a look at about 179 million T cells, found some 100 million unique TCR beta sequences.

This CDR3 has 15 residues. Germline values: CDR1 SGDLS, CDR2 YYNGEE. V was trimmed by 4 bases and J by 1 base, leaving 14 bases between them. Primers: 60 Vbeta forward and 13 Jbeta reverse. Sequenced by immunoSEQ multiplex PCR; TCRdb stores in-frame clones only, minus some. The sample lists 150,000 to 200,000 clones, about four fifths occurring once. This receptor was obtained from a man younger than 40 in good health and CMV-seropositive. The sequencing input was PBMCs. The chain carries TRBV9 and TRBJ1-1; D unclear. The CDR3 sequence is CASSSQPGANTEAFF. The CDR3 nucleotides are TGTGCCAGCAGCAGCCAGCCGGGAGCGAACACTGAAGCTTTCTTT.